Following are 20 T cell receptor beta chains from one sample sequenced in a study of post-analysis software for immune sequencing data. Study-wide results and limits: Patients carried a handful of TRBV segments more frequently than controls did, and TRBV5-6, TRBV5-1 and TRBV20-1 were among them.

Each TCR beta cDNA library carried unique molecular identifiers. Each CDR3 protein gets one entry after TCRdb re-called the PCR reads with MiXCR. The repertoire includes about 820,000 distinct CDR3 sequences, about 53% of them detected once, and about 4.8% sits in the top ten. For these TCRs, the target antigens are not known. The sample taken for sequencing was blood. Every receptor here comes from a girl between 10 and 17 years old with multiple sclerosis.

Details on this clonotype: Germline is not matched at one junction end, which may reflect a read error. This chain connects TRBV3-1 to TRBJ2-7; TRBD2 agrees at 10 bases. Germline CDR1 and CDR2: LGHDT and YNNKEL (reference sequence). This CDR3 contains 15 residues. This CDR3 reads CASSQVPGLAYEQYF. CDR3 in DNA: TGTGCCAGCAGTCAAGTCCCGGGACTAGCGTACGAGCAGTACTTC.

The chain employs TRBV29-1 and TRBJ1-1; 11 bases are shared with TRBD1. This CDR3 has 11 residues. With V trimmed by 7 bases and J by 11 bases, 6 bases remained unmatched. Germline CDR1 reads SQVTM; CDR2 reads ANQGSEA. The chain's CDR3 is CSAGTGGEAFF. The CDR3 DNA follows: TGCAGCGCCGGGACAGGGGGAGAGGCTTTCTTT.

The chain couples TRBV10-3 to TRBJ2-4; D is undetermined. The end of the DNA fits TRBJ2-7 better, so the J call may be wrong. The CDR3 spans 12 residues. CDR1 and CDR2 (germline): ENHRY, SYGVKD. CDR3 in amino acids: CAISWAPDEQYF. The CDR3 DNA is TGTGCCATCAGTTGGGCCCCTGACGAGCAGTACTTC.

The chain is built from TRBV20-1 and TRBJ2-1, with D perhaps TRBD1 (6 bases). V gave up 3 bases and J gave up 2 bases, with 20 bases separating them. Germline V gene data show CDR1 as DFQATT and CDR2 as SNEGSKA (reference sequence). This CDR3 spans 17 amino acids. The CDR3 sequence: CSARRPRDTVPYNEQFF. The CDR3 DNA reads as TGCAGTGCTAGGAGGCCTCGGGACACAGTGCCCTACAATGAGCAGTTCTTC.

J is TRBJ2-1 and V is TRBV29-1; 9 bases agree with TRBD2. Losses at the gene ends were 4 bases for V and 10 bases for J; bases not matched to a gene: 5. CDR3 size: 12 residues. The germline gives CDR1 SQVTM, CDR2 ANQGSEA. For the CDR3, the DNA is TGCAGCGTTGCCAGGCTAGCGGGAGAGCAGTTCTTC. This translates into CSVARLAGEQFF.

This clonotype was recorded a few times. This chain joins TRBV20-1 and TRBJ2-7, with TRBD2 matching over 12 bases. The end of the DNA fits TRBJ2-5 better, so the J call may be wrong. CDR3 length: 18 residues. Looked up from germline, CDR1 is DFQATT and CDR2 is SNEGSKA (reference sequence). The CDR3 reads CSARGSSGRALRSETQYF. The CDR3 DNA reads TGCAGTGCTAGGGGTTCTAGCGGGAGGGCCTTACGATCAGAGACCCAGTACTTC.

This clonotype came up a few times. The rearrangement joins TRBV27 to TRBJ2-3; the match to TRBD2 covers 9 bases. This CDR3 is built from 15 residues. Germline assignment: CDR1 MNHEY and CDR2 SMNVEV (reference sequence). V dropped 4 bases and J dropped 2; count of bases not matched to a gene: 4. CDR3 residues: CASSSLAGYTDTQYF. CDR3 coding DNA: TGTGCCAGCAGTTCCCTAGCGGGGTACACAGATACGCAGTATTTT.

The chain carries TRBV12-5 and TRBJ2-1, with 8 bases that match TRBD2. CDR1 is LGHNT and CDR2 is FRNRAP in the germline V gene. Germline trimming cut 0 bases from V and 6 bases from J; bases unmatched to any gene: 13. This CDR3 region has 18 residues. CDR3 loop: CASGLVPPLGRALNEQFF. CDR3 DNA: TGTGCTAGTGGTTTGGTACCCCCCCTCGGGAGGGCCCTCAATGAGCAGTTCTTC.

The gene calls are TRBV14 and TRBJ2-4, with D hard to call. Per the germline V gene, CDR1 is SGHDN and CDR2 is FVKESK. The V end was cut by 1 base, the J end by 1 base, with 5 bases between. The CDR3 totals 14 residues. The CDR3 DNA reads TGTGCCAGCAGCCAAGCAAGCGCCAAAAACATTCAGTACTTC. It encodes CASSQASAKNIQYF. The full variable domain, in which reference TRBV14 and TRBJ2-4 provide the parts outside the CDR3, is EAGVTQFPSHSVIEKGQTVTLRCDPISGHDNLYWYRRVMGKEIKFLLHFVKESKQDESGMPNNRFLAERTGGTYSTLKVQPAELEDSGVYFCASSQASAKNIQYFGAGTRLSVL.

The V gene is TRBV9, the J gene TRBJ2-7; TRBD1 is a possible D gene (5 bases). CDR1 and CDR2 from the germline V gene are SGDLS and YYNGEE. V dropped 0 bases and J dropped 4 bases, with 14 bases sitting between them. This CDR3 spans 15 amino acids. The CDR3 loop is CASSVDQGPSYEQYF. CDR3 nucleotide sequence: TGTGCCAGCAGCGTAGACCAGGGCCCTAGTTACGAGCAGTACTTC. Full variable domain (rest looked up from reference TRBV9 and TRBJ2-7): DSGVTQTPKHLITATGQRVTLRCSPRSGDLSVYWYQQSLDQGLQFLIQYYNGEERAKGNILERFSAQQFPDLHSELNLSSLELGDSALYFCASSVDQGPSYEQYFGPGTRLTVT.

This chain links TRBV7-2 with TRBJ1-1, with D maybe TRBD1 (5 bases). V lost 3 bases and J 7 bases, leaving 9 bases between the germline ends. Germline CDR1 and CDR2: SGHTA and FQGNSA. There are 12 residues in the CDR3. CDR3 protein: CASSFQGYEAFF. As DNA, the CDR3 is TGTGCCAGCAGCTTTCAGGGATATGAAGCTTTCTTT. Combining the CDR3 with reference TRBV7-2 and TRBJ1-1 gives the whole variable domain GAGVSQSPSNKVTEKGKDVELRCDPISGHTALYWYRQSLGQGLEFLIYFQGNSAPDKSGLPSDRFSAERTGGSVSTLTIQRTQQEDSAVYLCASSFQGYEAFFGQGTRLTVV.

The gene calls are TRBV6-1 and TRBJ2-7; D is ambiguous. Looked up from germline, CDR1 is MNHNS and CDR2 is SASEGT. This CDR3 region has 15 residues. V was trimmed by 1 base and J by 0 bases, leaving 10 bases between them. In DNA, the CDR3 is TGTGCCAGCAGTGAAGTCGTCCACCACTCCTACGAGCAGTACTTC. It translates to CASSEVVHHSYEQYF.

This clonotype was found a few times. The V gene is TRBV20-1, the J gene TRBJ1-2, with 8 positions matching TRBD1. CDR1 is DFQATT and CDR2 is SNEGSKA in the germline V gene (reference sequence). CDR3 length: 12 amino acids. The trim removed 5 bases at V and 4 bases at J, leaving 3 bases unmatched. The CDR3 DNA reads TGCAGTGCTTGGGACAGGTTCTATGGCTACACCTTC. This codes for CSAWDRFYGYTF.

The V call is TRBV20-1, the J call TRBJ2-7; 9 nucleotides agree with TRBD1. Germline CDR1 and CDR2: DFQATT and SNEGSKA (reference sequence). The CDR3 covers 15 residues. Germline trimming cut 5 bases from V and 6 bases from J; bases unmatched to any gene: 14. The CDR3 coding sequence is TGCAGTGCTCCCCCCGCGACAGGGGGTACTGTCGAGCAGTACTTC. Translated, it gives CSAPPATGGTVEQYF.

The V and J genes are TRBV11-2 and TRBJ2-7, with TRBD1 matching 8 bases. Trimming took 3 bases from V and 2 from J; bases not matched to a gene: 9. Per germline, CDR1 SGHAT and CDR2 FQNNGV. This CDR3 contains 16 residues. This chain's CDR3 is CASSFRGTGHTYEQYF. DNA for the CDR3: TGTGCCAGCAGCTTTCGAGGGACAGGCCATACCTACGAGCAGTACTTC.

The J gene is TRBJ2-4, the V gene TRBV12-3 or TRBV12-4; 11 nucleotides match TRBD2. Matching the DNA end better, TRBJ2-7 makes the J call doubtful. CDR3 size: 14 residues. CDR3 amino acids: CASSVGSGRGEQYF. CDR3 bases: TGTGCCAGCAGTGTGGGTAGCGGGAGGGGCGAGCAGTACTTC.

The V call is TRBV15, the J call TRBJ2-7; D uncertain. V lost 0 bases, J lost 7 bases, and 7 bases lay in between. Germline CDR1 is LNHNV and CDR2 is YYDKDF (reference sequence). The CDR3 is 12 amino acids. CDR3 sequence: CATSRDGWEQYF. The CDR3 nucleotides are TGTGCCACCAGCAGAGACGGATGGGAGCAGTACTTC.

This clonotype turned up a few times. This chain links TRBV7-6 with TRBJ2-5; tentative D call: TRBD2 (5 bases). Germline values: CDR1 SGHVS, CDR2 FNYEAQ. V lost 0 bases, J lost 3 bases, and 11 bases lay in between. There are 15 residues in the CDR3. The CDR3 DNA sequence: TGTGCCAGCAGCTTAGCGACCGGGATCAAAGAGACCCAGTACTTC. It encodes CASSLATGIKETQYF.

CDR3 in DNA: TGTGCCAGCAGCTTCCCCTCGATCTGGGGAGAGACCCAGTACTTC. It is translated as CASSFPSIWGETQYF. This chain uses TRBV7-9 with TRBJ2-5; no definite D call. Trimming removed 3 bases from V and 4 bases from J, with 15 bases in between. This CDR3 contains 15 residues. The germline V gene has CDR1 SEHNR and CDR2 FQNEAQ (reference sequence).

This chain connects TRBV7-8 to TRBJ2-1; D is possibly TRBD1 or TRBD2 (5 bases each). This CDR3 contains 14 residues. The ends were cut back, 8 bases at V and 0 bases at J, with 11 bases in the middle. CDR1 SGHVS and CDR2 FQNEAQ come from the germline V gene. CDR3 DNA: TGTGCCAGCGGTACCGGGACCTCCTACAATGAGCAGTTCTTC. Its protein product is CASGTGTSYNEQFF.